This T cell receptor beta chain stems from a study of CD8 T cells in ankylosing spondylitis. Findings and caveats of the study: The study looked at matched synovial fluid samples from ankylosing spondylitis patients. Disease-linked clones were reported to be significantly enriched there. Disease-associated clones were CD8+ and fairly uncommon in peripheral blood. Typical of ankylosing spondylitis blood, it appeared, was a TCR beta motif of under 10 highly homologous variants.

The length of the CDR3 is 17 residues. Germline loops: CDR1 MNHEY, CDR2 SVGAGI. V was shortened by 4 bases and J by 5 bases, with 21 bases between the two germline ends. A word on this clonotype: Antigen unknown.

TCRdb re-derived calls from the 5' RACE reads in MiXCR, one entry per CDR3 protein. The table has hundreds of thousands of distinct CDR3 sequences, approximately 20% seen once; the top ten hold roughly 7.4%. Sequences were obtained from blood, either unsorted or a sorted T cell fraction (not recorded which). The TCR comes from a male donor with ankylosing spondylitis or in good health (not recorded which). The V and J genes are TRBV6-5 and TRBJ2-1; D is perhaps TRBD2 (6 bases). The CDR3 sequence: CASSSARTSYQNNEQFF. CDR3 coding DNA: TGTGCCAGCAGTTCCGCCAGAACTAGCTACCAGAACAATGAGCAGTTCTTC.